This entry lists 18 T cell receptor beta chains sequenced from one sample in a study of brain T cells in children with intractable seizures. Produced via immunoSEQ multiplex PCR; TCRdb's table is partial and in-frame only. The repertoire holds tens of thousands of clones, with approximately 94% as singletons. The sequenced sample was peripheral blood, obtained at surgery. These receptors came from a boy under three years old with tuberous sclerosis and intractable seizures.

Only a few counts were recorded for this clone. The chain carries TRBV7-9 and TRBJ1-1, with TRBD1 as a possible D gene (6 bases). The CDR3 length is 15 residues. V shed 1 base and J shed 1 base, with 10 bases lying between them. Germline V CDR1 and CDR2: SEHNR, FQNEAQ (reference sequence). The CDR3 region is CASSLVLGQNTEAFF. CDR3 sequence (DNA): TGTGCCAGCAGCTTAGTGTTGGGACAGAACACTGAAGCTTTCTTT.

CDR3 sequence reads: CASSQPGPTNEKLFF. The CDR3 region has the DNA TGTGCCAGCAGCCAACCGGGACCTACAAATGAAAAACTGTTTTTT. The chain has TRBV3-1 (or the pseudogene TRBV3-2) and TRBJ1-4; tentative D call: TRBD1 (5 bases). CDR1 and CDR2 (germline): LGHDT, YNNKEL (reference sequence). This CDR3 has 15 residues. V lost 2 bases and J 5 bases, leaving 12 bases between the germline ends.

CDR3 in amino acids: CASHGKLVDGYTF. DNA for the CDR3: TGTGCCAGCCATGGGAAGTTGGTCGATGGCTACACCTTC. The chain links TRBV6-5 to TRBJ1-2; D is ambiguous. The CDR3 runs to 13 residues. Germline lookup yields CDR1 MNHEY and CDR2 SVGAGI. The V and J ends lost 8 bases and 6 bases respectively, with 16 bases between them.

This clone is a singleton in its sample. V is TRBV15 and J is TRBJ1-1, with D unclear. The CDR3 contains 15 residues. The V gene's germline CDR1 is LNHNV and CDR2 YYDKDF (reference sequence). Trimming stripped 1 base from V and 3 bases from J, with 12 bases between. CDR3 residues: CATSRVAGTYTEAFF. The CDR3 nucleotides read TGTGCCACCAGCAGAGTTGCAGGCACATACACTGAAGCTTTCTTT.

The J gene is TRBJ1-3, the V gene TRBV5-1; 8 bases are a match to TRBD1. Germline trimming cut 4 bases from V and 2 bases from J; bases unmatched to any gene: 11. The germline V gene has CDR1 SGHRS and CDR2 YFSETQ. The CDR3 extends over 17 amino acids. The CDR3 nucleotides are TGCGCCAGCAGCGAAATAGGACAGGGCTTGGCTGGAAACACCATATATTTT. This gives the protein CASSEIGQGLAGNTIYF.

This chain connects TRBV29-1 to TRBJ1-1; D gene unclear. Trimming took off 4 bases at V and 0 bases at J, with 9 bases between the two ends. The germline V gene encodes CDR1 SQVTM and CDR2 ANQGSEA. The CDR3 is 13 amino acids. The CDR3 sequence is CSVVGRMNTEAFF. The DNA of the CDR3 is TGCAGCGTTGTGGGCCGTATGAACACTGAAGCTTTCTTT.

V and J are TRBV7-9 and TRBJ2-7, with unresolved D. The CDR3 covers 17 residues. Trimming pared 5 bases from V and 5 bases from J, leaving 25 bases between. Germline V gives CDR1 SEHNR, CDR2 FQNEAQ (reference sequence). The CDR3 spells CASSPTSTGILRDEQYF. The CDR3 bases are TGTGCCAGCAGCCCGACTTCCACGGGCATCCTCCGGGACGAGCAGTACTTC.

J is TRBJ1-1 and V is TRBV29-1, with D unresolved. V dropped 0 bases and J dropped 1 base, with 9 bases sitting between them. Germline V gives CDR1 SQVTM, CDR2 ANQGSEA. The CDR3 extends over 14 amino acids. As DNA, the CDR3 is TGCAGCGTTGAAGATCTAAGGGAGAACACTGAAGCTTTCTTT. Protein sequence: CSVEDLRENTEAFF.

This chain links TRBV6-5 with TRBJ2-7, with 8 bases fitting TRBD1. V gave up 3 bases and J gave up 4 bases; unmatched junction bases: 8. Germline V gene sequence: CDR1 MNHEY, CDR2 SVGAGI. The CDR3 spans 15 residues. CDR3 nucleotide sequence: TGTGCCAGCAGTTATATGCAGGGGGCTTCTTACGAGCAGTACTTC. Its protein is CASSYMQGASYEQYF.

The rearrangement joins TRBV18 to TRBJ2-2; 8 nucleotides line up with TRBD2. The CDR3 length is 15 residues. Germline values: CDR1 KGHSH, CDR2 LQKENI. V was clipped by 4 bases and J by 4 bases; unmatched bases: 5. The CDR3 sequence is CASSHSGVGTGELFF. The CDR3 DNA reads as TGTGCCAGCTCACATAGCGGGGTCGGCACCGGGGAGCTGTTTTTT.

CDR3 protein: CASNRAGGNHQPQHF. The DNA of the CDR3 is TGTGCCAGCAATAGGGCAGGGGGTAATCATCAGCCCCAGCATTTT. The chain is built from TRBV6-6 and TRBJ1-5; TRBD1 agrees at 7 bases. CDR1 and CDR2 (germline): MNHNY, SVGAGI (reference sequence). With 7 bases clipped from V and 5 bases from J, the junction kept 11 bases outside the gene matches. This CDR3 is 15 amino acids long.

The rearrangement uses TRBV6-6 and TRBJ2-1; 10 nucleotides match TRBD2. CDR3 length: 13 amino acids. With V trimmed by 10 bases and J by 5 bases, 5 bases remained unmatched. Germline loops: CDR1 MNHNY, CDR2 SVGAGI (reference sequence). CDR3 coding DNA: TGTGCCATCCGGACTAGCGGCCACAATGAGCAGTTCTTC. Amino acids: CAIRTSGHNEQFF.

The J gene is TRBJ2-3, the V gene TRBV7-9, with D tentatively TRBD2 (6 bases). V was cut by 3 bases and J by 0 bases, with 13 bases left in between. CDR3 size: 16 residues. The germline V gene encodes CDR1 SEHNR and CDR2 FQNEAQ (reference sequence). This chain's CDR3 is CASSFAGGASTDTQYF. CDR3 DNA sequence: TGTGCCAGCAGCTTCGCTGGCGGGGCTAGCACAGATACGCAGTATTTT.

This clone occurred once. Here the CDR3 DNA reads TGTGCCAGCAGGCGTGGAATTGAAGAGACCCAGTACTTC. This codes for CASRRGIEETQYF. The gene calls are TRBV13 and TRBJ2-5; D gene ambiguous. Per the germline V gene, CDR1 is PRHDT and CDR2 is FYEKMQ (reference sequence). The ends were cut back, 6 bases at V and 3 bases at J, with 11 bases in the middle. This CDR3 is 13 amino acids long. The variable domain in full, with the rest retrieved from reference TRBV13 and TRBJ2-5, is AAGVIQSPRHLIKEKRETATLKCYPIPRHDTVYWYQQGPGQDPQFLISFYEKMQSDKGSIPDRFSAQQFSDYHSELNMSSLELGDSALYFCASRRGIEETQYFGPGTRLLVL.

This clone was seen only once. The chain recombines TRBV4-1 with TRBJ2-2; D ambiguous. The germline V gene has CDR1 MGHRA and CDR2 YSYEKL. V was trimmed by 3 bases and J by 1 base, leaving 15 bases between them. The CDR3 sequence is 17 residues long. The CDR3 nucleotides are TGCGCCAGCAGCCACTCATCTGGGTTGGGGAACACCGGGGAGCTGTTTTTT. Protein: CASSHSSGLGNTGELFF.

The CDR3 DNA reads TGTGCCAGTACCCCCATAGGGGGGGGGCTTGTTGAGACCCAGTACTTC. Amino acid sequence: CASTPIGGGLVETQYF. The chain recombines TRBV7-9 with TRBJ2-5; D may be TRBD2 (7 bases). The CDR3 contains 16 residues. The V and J ends lost 9 bases and 5 bases respectively, with 25 bases between them. The germline V gene has CDR1 SEHNR and CDR2 FQNEAQ (reference sequence). Full variable domain (remainder filled in from reference TRBV7-9 and TRBJ2-5): DTGVSQNPRHKITKRGQNVTFRCDPISEHNRLYWYRQTLGQGPEFLTYFQNEAQLEKSRLLSDRFSAERPKGSFSTLEIQRTEQGDSAMYLCASTPIGGGLVETQYFGPGTRLLVL.

As for this clone: A junction boundary mismatches the germline segment, possibly from a read error. The chain recombines TRBV7-7 with TRBJ2-2; D not certain. CDR1 is SSHAT, CDR2 FNYEAQ, per germline (reference sequence). CDR3 size: 13 residues. The CDR3 loop is CASSLAQTGELFF. CDR3 DNA: TGTGCTAGCAGCTTAGCACAAACCGGGGAGCTGTTTTTT.

The table lists this clone with a count of one. The rearrangement joins TRBV6-5 to TRBJ2-7; D is ambiguous. CDR3 size: 14 residues. CDR1 is MNHEY, CDR2 SVGAGI, per germline. Trimming took off 6 bases at V and 1 base at J, with 13 bases between the two ends. The CDR3 sequence is CASRKNGPSYEQYF. In DNA, the CDR3 is TGTGCCAGCAGGAAGAACGGGCCTTCCTACGAGCAGTACTTC.